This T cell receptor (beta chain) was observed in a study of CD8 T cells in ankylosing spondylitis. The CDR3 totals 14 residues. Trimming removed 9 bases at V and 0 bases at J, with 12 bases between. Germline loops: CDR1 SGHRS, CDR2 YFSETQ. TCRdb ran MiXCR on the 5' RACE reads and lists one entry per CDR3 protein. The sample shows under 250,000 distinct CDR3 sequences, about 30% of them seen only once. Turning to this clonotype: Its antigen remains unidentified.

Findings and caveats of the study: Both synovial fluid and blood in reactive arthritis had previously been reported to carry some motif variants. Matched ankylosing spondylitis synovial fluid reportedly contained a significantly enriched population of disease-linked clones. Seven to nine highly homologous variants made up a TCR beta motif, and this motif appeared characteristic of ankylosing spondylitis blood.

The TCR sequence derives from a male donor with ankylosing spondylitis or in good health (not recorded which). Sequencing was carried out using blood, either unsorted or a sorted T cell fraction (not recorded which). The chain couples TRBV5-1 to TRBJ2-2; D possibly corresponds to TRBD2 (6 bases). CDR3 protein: CATNPGANTGELFF. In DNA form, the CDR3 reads TGCGCCACCAACCCGGGGGCGAACACCGGGGAGCTGTTTTTT.